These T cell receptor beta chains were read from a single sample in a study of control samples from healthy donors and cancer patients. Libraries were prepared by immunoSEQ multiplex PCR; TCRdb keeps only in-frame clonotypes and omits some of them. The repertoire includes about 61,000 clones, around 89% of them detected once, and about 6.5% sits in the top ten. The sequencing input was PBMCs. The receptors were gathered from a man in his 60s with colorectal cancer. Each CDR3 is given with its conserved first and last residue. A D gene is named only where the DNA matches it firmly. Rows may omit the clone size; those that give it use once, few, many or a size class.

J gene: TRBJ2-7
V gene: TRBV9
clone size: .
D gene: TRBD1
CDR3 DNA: TGTGCCAGCAGCGTAGACCTCGTACAGGGGGTCTACGAGCAGTACTTC
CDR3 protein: CASSVDLVQGVYEQYF

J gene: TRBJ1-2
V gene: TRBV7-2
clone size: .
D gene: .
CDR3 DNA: TGTGCCAGCAGCCCTAGCTGGACACGGGGCTACACCTTC
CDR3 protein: CASSPSWTRGYTF

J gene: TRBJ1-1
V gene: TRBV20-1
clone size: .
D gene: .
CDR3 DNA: TGCAGTGCTAGGGCTGACAGCAAGGCTTTCTTT
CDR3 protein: CSARADSKAFF

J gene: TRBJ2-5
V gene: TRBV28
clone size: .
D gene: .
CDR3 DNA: TGTGCCAGCAGTTTTAGGTCAGACCAAGAGACCCAGTACTTC
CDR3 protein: CASSFRSDQETQYF

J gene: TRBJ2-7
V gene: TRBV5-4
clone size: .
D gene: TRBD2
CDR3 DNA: TGTGCCAGCAGCTTTGGACTAGCGGGGGGCACCTACGAGCAGTACTTC
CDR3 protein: CASSFGLAGGTYEQYF

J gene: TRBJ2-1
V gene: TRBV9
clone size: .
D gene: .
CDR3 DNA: TGTGCCAGCAGCGTCTCTACCACCACTGGAAATGAGCAGTTCTTC
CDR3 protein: CASSVSTTTGNEQFF

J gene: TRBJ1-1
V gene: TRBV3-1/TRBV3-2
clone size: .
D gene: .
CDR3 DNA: TGTGCCAGCAGCCAAGCGACTGAAGCTTTCTTT
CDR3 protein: CASSQATEAFF

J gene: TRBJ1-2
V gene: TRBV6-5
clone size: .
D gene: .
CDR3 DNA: TGTGCCAGCAGTCGCAACAGGGCACCTTCGGGGGGCTACACCTTC
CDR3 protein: CASSRNRAPSGGYTF

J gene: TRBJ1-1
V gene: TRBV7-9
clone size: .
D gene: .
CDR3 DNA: TGTGCCAGCAGCCGCTTGGGCCGGAGTAACACTGAAGCTTTCTTT
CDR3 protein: CASSRLGRSNTEAFF

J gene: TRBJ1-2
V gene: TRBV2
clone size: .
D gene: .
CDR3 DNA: TGTGCCAGCAGTGAAGAGATCAACTATGGCTACACCTTC
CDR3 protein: CASSEEINYGYTF

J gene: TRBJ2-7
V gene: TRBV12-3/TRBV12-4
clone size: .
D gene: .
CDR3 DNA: TGTGCCAGCAGTTCTTCTGGGGGTCGGGAGCAGTACTTC
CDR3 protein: CASSSSGGREQYF

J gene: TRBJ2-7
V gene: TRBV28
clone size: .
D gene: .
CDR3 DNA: TGTGCCAGCAGGACCGCCTACGAGCAGTACTTC
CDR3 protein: CASRTAYEQYF

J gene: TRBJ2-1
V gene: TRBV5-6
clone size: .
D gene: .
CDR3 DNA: TGTGCCAGCAGCTTGGTGGGGGGCAGGAATGAGCAGTTCTTC
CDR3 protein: CASSLVGGRNEQFF

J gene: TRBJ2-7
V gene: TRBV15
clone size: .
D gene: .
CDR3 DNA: TGTGCCACCAGCGAGAAGGGGCTTGCGCCCCGCGAGCAGTACTTC
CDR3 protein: CATSEKGLAPREQYF

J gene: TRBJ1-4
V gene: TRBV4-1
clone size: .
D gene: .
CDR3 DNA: TGCGCCAGCAGCCAGCGATTAGGGACGGCTAATGAAAAACTGTTTTTT
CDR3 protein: CASSQRLGTANEKLFF

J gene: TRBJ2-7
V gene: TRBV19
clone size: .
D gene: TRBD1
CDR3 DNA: TGTGCCAGTAGTATCCAGACAGGGATTACCTACGAGCAGTACTTC
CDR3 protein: CASSIQTGITYEQYF

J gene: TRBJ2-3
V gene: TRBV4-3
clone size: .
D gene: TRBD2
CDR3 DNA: TGCGCCAGCAGCCAAGGGGCGGGACTAGGATACACAGATACGCAGTATTTT
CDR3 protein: CASSQGAGLGYTDTQYF

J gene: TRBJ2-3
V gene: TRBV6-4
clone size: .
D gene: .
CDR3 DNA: TGTGCCAGCAGGGACCCAGGGGTCCGGGCAGATACGCAGTATTTT
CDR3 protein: CASRDPGVRADTQYF

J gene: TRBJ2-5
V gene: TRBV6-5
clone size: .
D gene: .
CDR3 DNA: TGTGCCAGCAGTTACATCGACGGTAGAGAGACCCAGTACTTC
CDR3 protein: CASSYIDGRETQYF

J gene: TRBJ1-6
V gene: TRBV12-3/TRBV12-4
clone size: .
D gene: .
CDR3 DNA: TGTGCCAGCAGTTTTGCGTGGGGATCACCCCTCCACTTT
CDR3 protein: CASSFAWGSPLHF

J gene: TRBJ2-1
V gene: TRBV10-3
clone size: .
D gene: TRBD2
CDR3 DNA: TGTGCCATCAGTGAGGGGGCGGGGGTGAATGAGCAGTTCTTC
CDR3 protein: CAISEGAGVNEQFF

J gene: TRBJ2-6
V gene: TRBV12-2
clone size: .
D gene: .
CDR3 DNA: TGTGCAAGTCGGAACGGACTCTGGGCTAGCGGTCGTTCTGGGGCCAACGTCCTGACTTTC
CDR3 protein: CASRNGLWASGRSGANVLTF

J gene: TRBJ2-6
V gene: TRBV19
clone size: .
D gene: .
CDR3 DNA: TGTGCCAGTACCCGGGACGGACGCTCTGGGGCCAACGTCCTGACTTTC
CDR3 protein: CASTRDGRSGANVLTF

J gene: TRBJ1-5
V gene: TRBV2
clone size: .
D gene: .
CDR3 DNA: TGTGCCAGCAATGTGATGGAAAGGGGCAATCAGCCCCAGCATTTT
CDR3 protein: CASNVMERGNQPQHF

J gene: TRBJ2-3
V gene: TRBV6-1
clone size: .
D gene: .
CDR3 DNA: TGTGCCAGCAGTGAATTTTATAGGGAAAGCACAGATACGCAGTATTTT
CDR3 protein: CASSEFYRESTDTQYF

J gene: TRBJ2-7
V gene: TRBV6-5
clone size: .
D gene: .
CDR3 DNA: TGTGCCAGCAGTTCCGGGGGGCACGAGCAGTACTTC
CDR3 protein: CASSSGGHEQYF

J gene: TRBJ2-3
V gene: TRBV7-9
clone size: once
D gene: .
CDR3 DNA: TGTGCCAGCAGCTTATTGGAAGATACGCAGTATTTT
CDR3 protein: CASSLLEDTQYF

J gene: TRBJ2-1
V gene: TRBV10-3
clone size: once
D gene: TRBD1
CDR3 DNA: TGTGCCACCGCAAGACAGGGAACCGACAATGAGCAGTTCTTC
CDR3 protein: CATARQGTDNEQFF

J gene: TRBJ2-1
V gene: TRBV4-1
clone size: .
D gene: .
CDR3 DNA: TGCGCCAGCAGCCAAGATATGGGCTGGGAGCAGTTCTTC
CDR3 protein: CASSQDMGWEQFF

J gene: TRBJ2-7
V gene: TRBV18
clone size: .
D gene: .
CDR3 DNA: TGTGCCAGCTCGCCTGTTTCCTACGAGCAGTACTTC
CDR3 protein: CASSPVSYEQYF

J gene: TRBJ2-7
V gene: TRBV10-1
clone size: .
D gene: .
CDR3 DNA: TGCGCCAGCAGTATGGACGGAGCGGGGCAGTACTTC
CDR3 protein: CASSMDGAGQYF

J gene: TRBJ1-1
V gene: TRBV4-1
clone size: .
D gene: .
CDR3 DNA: TGCGCCAGCAGCCAAGTGGCGAGAGTCGAAAAAGCTTTCTTT
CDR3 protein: CASSQVARVEKAFF

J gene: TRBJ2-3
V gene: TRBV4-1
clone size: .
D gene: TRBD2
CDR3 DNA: TGCGCCAGCAACCGGGCCGGGGGGGCAGATACGCAGTATTTT
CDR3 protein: CASNRAGGADTQYF

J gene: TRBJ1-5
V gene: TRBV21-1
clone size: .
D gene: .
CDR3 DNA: TGTGCCAGCATTCCCCCCAGACAGGGAGATCAGCCCCAGCATTTT
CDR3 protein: CASIPPRQGDQPQHF

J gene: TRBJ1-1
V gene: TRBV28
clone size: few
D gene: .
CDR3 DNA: TGTGCCAGCAGAGGCAGGTCGGAGGGAAAGGTCGGCACTGAAGCTTTCTTT
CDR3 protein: CASRGRSEGKVGTEAFF

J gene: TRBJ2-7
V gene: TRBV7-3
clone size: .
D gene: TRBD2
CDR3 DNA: TGTGCCAGCAGCTTATACCCCGGGGGGGCTTACGAGCAGTACTTC
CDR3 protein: CASSLYPGGAYEQYF

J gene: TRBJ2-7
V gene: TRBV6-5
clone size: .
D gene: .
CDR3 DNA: TGTGCCAGCAGTTACTCCGCGGGGGCCGAGCAGTACTTC
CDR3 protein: CASSYSAGAEQYF

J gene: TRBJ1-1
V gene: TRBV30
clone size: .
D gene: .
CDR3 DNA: TGTGCCTGGAGTGTAGGTATGGGGACTGAAGCTTTCTTT
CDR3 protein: CAWSVGMGTEAFF

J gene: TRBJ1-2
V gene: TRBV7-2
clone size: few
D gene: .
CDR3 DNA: TGTGCCAGCAGACTTATAACCACGAACTATGGCTACACCTTC
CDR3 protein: CASRLITTNYGYTF

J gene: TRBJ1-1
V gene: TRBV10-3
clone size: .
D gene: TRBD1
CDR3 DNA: TGTGCCACCGGACAGGATAACACTGAAGCTTTCTTT
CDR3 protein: CATGQDNTEAFF

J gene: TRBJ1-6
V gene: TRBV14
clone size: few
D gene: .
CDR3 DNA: TGTGCCAGCAGCTCCGACGGCATGATCCACTTT
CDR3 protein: CASSSDGMIHF